The 21 T cell receptor beta chains reported below all come from one sample, sequenced in a study of T cells in Graves' hyperthyroidism and ophthalmopathy. RNA transcripts were the template for amplifying TCR beta CDR3 regions. With the HTBI primer set, the TCR CDR3 went through a first round of RT-PCR. In TCRdb, the multiplex PCR reads were re-called with MiXCR into one record per CDR3 protein. Seen here are about half a million distinct CDR3 sequences, more than 15% observed once, and the top ten hold approximately 32%. The sample taken for sequencing was blood. Receptors were obtained from a woman aged 30 to 39 with Graves' ophthalmopathy.

This rearrangement joins TRBV5-1 to TRBJ1-1; no definite D call. The CDR3 has 14 amino acids. Germline V gives CDR1 SGHRS, CDR2 YFSETQ. Trimming pared 2 bases from V and 4 bases from J, leaving 12 bases between. The CDR3 nucleotides are TGCGCCAGCAGCTTACAAGGAGAGGTCACTGAAGCTTTCTTT. Protein product: CASSLQGEVTEAFF.

This clonotype appeared once. A read error may be the cause here, since a much bigger clone is one base away. The rearrangement uses TRBV20-1 and TRBJ2-7; tentatively, D is TRBD2 (6 bases). The CDR3 is made up of 14 amino acids. Germline loops: CDR1 DFQATT, CDR2 SNEGSKA (reference sequence). CDR3 amino acids: CSASVAANSYEQCF. The CDR3 region has the DNA TGCAGTGCTAGTGTAGCGGCCAACTCCTACGAGCAGTGCTTC.

This clonotype was detected only a few times. The chain combines TRBV9 with TRBJ2-3; 14 bases match TRBD2. Germline V CDR1 and CDR2: SGDLS, YYNGEE. The CDR3 runs 18 residues. V shed 3 bases, J shed 6 bases, and the junction held 12 bases outside the gene matches. CDR3 sequence: CASSAPGLAGDLSDTQYF. CDR3 coding DNA: TGTGCCAGCAGCGCCCCGGGACTAGCGGGAGACCTTAGTGATACGCAGTATTTT. The full variable domain, rest sourced from reference TRBV9 and TRBJ2-3, is DSGVTQTPKHLITATGQRVTLRCSPRSGDLSVYWYQQSLDQGLQFLIQYYNGEERAKGNILERFSAQQFPDLHSELNLSSLELGDSALYFCASSAPGLAGDLSDTQYFGPGTRLTVL.

This clonotype was seen only a few times. The CDR3 region has the DNA TGCGCCAGCAGCCAAGATCAGCAGGGGAGGGACGAGCAGTACTTC. Amino acid sequence: CASSQDQQGRDEQYF. V usage is TRBV4-3 and J usage is TRBJ2-7; D is possibly TRBD2 (7 bases). The V gene's germline CDR1 is LGHNA and CDR2 YSLEER. CDR3 length equals 15 residues. The V end lost 0 bases, the J end lost 5 bases, and 14 bases lay between the germline ends.

The chain couples TRBV27 to TRBJ2-5, with 7 bases that match TRBD1. V lost 4 bases and J lost 2; bases outside the gene matches: 7. CDR3 length equals 15 residues. The V gene's germline CDR1 is MNHEY and CDR2 SMNVEV (reference sequence). CDR3 in amino acids: CASSSPPTGQETQYF. CDR3 coding DNA: TGTGCCAGCAGTTCGCCTCCGACAGGGCAAGAGACCCAGTACTTC.

This clonotype was counted at least ten times. The chain couples TRBV7-2 to TRBJ2-7, with unresolved D. The length of the CDR3 is 15 residues. V was clipped by 5 bases and J by 3 bases, with 17 bases between them. CDR1 is SGHTA and CDR2 is FQGNSA in the germline V gene. The DNA for the CDR3 is TGTGCCAGCAGCCCTCTCGCCCGGGTGGGCTACGAGCAGTACTTC. Protein sequence: CASSPLARVGYEQYF.

V and J are TRBV6-2 or TRBV6-3 and TRBJ2-7, with no clear D. Germline V gene data show CDR1 as MNHEY and CDR2 as SVGEGT. The CDR3 runs 13 residues. V was shortened by 4 bases and J by 3 bases, with 10 bases between the two germline ends. CDR3 in DNA: TGTGCCAGCAGTTCAGAGGAGATCTACGAGCAGTACTTC. Translated, it gives CASSSEEIYEQYF.

This clonotype was counted a few times. The chain is built from TRBV7-2 and TRBJ1-3; 7 bases agree with TRBD1. The J segment lost 0 bases and the V segment lost 6 bases, leaving 2 bases of the junction unmatched. The CDR3 is made up of 14 amino acids. Germline V gene data show CDR1 as SGHTA and CDR2 as FQGNSA. The CDR3: CASRGQSSGNTIYF. Here the CDR3 DNA reads TGTGCCAGCAGGGGACAGAGCTCTGGAAACACCATATATTTT.

The chain combines TRBV7-2 with TRBJ1-1; D gene uncertain. This CDR3 comprises 15 residues. Germline CDR1 is SGHTA and CDR2 is FQGNSA. V was clipped by 3 bases and J by 1 base, with 12 bases between them. CDR3 protein: CASSFVGLGNTEAFF. CDR3 nucleotides: TGTGCCAGCAGCTTTGTCGGTTTGGGGAACACTGAAGCTTTCTTT.

This clonotype has a count of ten or more. The chain couples TRBV28 to TRBJ1-1; possible D gene TRBD1, 6 bases. The ends were cut back, 3 bases at V and 0 bases at J, with 14 bases in the middle. The CDR3 is 16 amino acids. Germline assignment: CDR1 MDHEN and CDR2 SYDVKM. The CDR3 region has the DNA TGTGCCAGCAGTTTGTTAGCAGGGGCAATGAACACTGAAGCTTTCTTT. Translated: CASSLLAGAMNTEAFF. Variable domain in full (rest from reference TRBV28 and TRBJ1-1): DVKVTQSSRYLVKRTGEKVFLECVQDMDHENMFWYRQDPGLGLRLIYFSYDVKMKEKGDIPEGYSVSREKKERFSLILESASTNQTSMYLCASSLLAGAMNTEAFFGQGTRLTVV.

This clonotype was detected ten times or more. CDR3 sequence reads: CASSSGPNYNEQFF. The DNA for the CDR3 is TGTGCCAGCAGCTCGGGACCGAATTACAATGAGCAGTTCTTC. The chain uses TRBV7-2 and TRBJ2-1; perhaps D is TRBD1 or TRBD2 (5 bases each). Per the germline V gene, CDR1 is SGHTA and CDR2 is FQGNSA. CDR3 length equals 14 residues. V lost 4 bases and J lost 4, with 11 bases in between.

This clonotype was seen repeatedly, ten times or more. In DNA form, the CDR3 reads TGCAGTGCTAGAGCAGAGGATAGCTCCTACAATGAGCAGTTCTTC. Translation: CSARAEDSSYNEQFF. The chain uses TRBV20-1 and TRBJ2-1; D is ambiguous. Germline lookup yields CDR1 DFQATT and CDR2 SNEGSKA (reference sequence). The CDR3 spans 15 residues. Deletions cut 1 base from V and 0 bases from J, with 10 bases between.

This rearrangement joins TRBV4-3 to TRBJ2-1; D unclear. The CDR3 length is 13 residues. From germline, CDR1 is LGHNA and CDR2 YSLEER. Trimming took 3 bases from V and 5 from J, leaving 8 bases between them. The CDR3 sequence is CASSHAIHNEQFF. For the CDR3, the DNA is TGCGCCAGCAGCCACGCCATTCACAATGAGCAGTTCTTC.

The table lists this clonotype with a few counts. The chain couples TRBV28 to TRBJ2-7, with 7 bases aligning to TRBD2. The CDR3 is 13 amino acids. Per the germline V gene, CDR1 is MDHEN and CDR2 is SYDVKM. J gave up 4 bases and V 4 bases, and 4 bases lay outside the gene matches. CDR3 nucleotide sequence: TGTGCCAGCAGTTACGGGGGGTTATACGAGCAGTACTTC. This translates into CASSYGGLYEQYF.

This sequence joins TRBV6-2 or TRBV6-3 and TRBJ1-5; the D is unclear. CDR3 size: 15 residues. Trimming removed 6 bases at V and 3 bases at J, with 15 bases between. The germline CDR1 and CDR2 sequences are MNHEY and SVGEGT. CDR3 protein: CASSPNGPLNQPQHF. CDR3 DNA sequence: TGTGCCAGCAGCCCCAACGGGCCTCTCAATCAGCCCCAGCATTTT.

The sample holds a few counts of this clonotype. The genes are TRBV29-1 and TRBJ2-7, with TRBD1 matching over 9 bases. V lost 1 base, J lost 3 bases, and 1 base stayed unmatched. The CDR3 is made up of 13 amino acids. CDR1 is SQVTM, CDR2 ANQGSEA, per germline. CDR3 nucleotides: TGCAGCGTTGAAGTGACAGGGGGCTACGAGCAGTACTTC. Encoded protein: CSVEVTGGYEQYF.

This sequence joins TRBV2 and TRBJ2-3; D gene ambiguous. Germline lookup yields CDR1 SNHLY and CDR2 FYNNEI. The CDR3 runs 16 residues. V was clipped by 2 bases and J by 2 bases, with 14 bases between them. As DNA, the CDR3 is TGTGCCAGCAGTGAATCCCCTCTAGGGCTCACAGATACGCAGTATTTT. This encodes CASSESPLGLTDTQYF.

This clonotype was seen ten or more times. The genes are TRBV14 and TRBJ1-1, with TRBD1 matching over 7 bases. J gave up 1 base and V 4 bases, and 3 bases lay outside the gene matches. CDR1 SGHDN and CDR2 FVKESK come from the germline V gene. This CDR3 is built from 14 residues. CDR3 region: CASSRAGGNTEAFF. DNA for the CDR3: TGTGCCAGCAGCCGGGCAGGGGGGAACACTGAAGCTTTCTTT. The variable domain in full, completed from reference TRBV14 and TRBJ1-1, reads EAGVTQFPSHSVIEKGQTVTLRCDPISGHDNLYWYRRVMGKEIKFLLHFVKESKQDESGMPNNRFLAERTGGTYSTLKVQPAELEDSGVYFCASSRAGGNTEAFFGQGTRLTVV.

The chain combines TRBV6-1 with TRBJ1-6; D is unclear. The CDR3 runs to 16 residues. CDR1 and CDR2 from the germline V gene are MNHNS and SASEGT. V was trimmed by 6 bases and J by 0 bases, leaving 12 bases between them. CDR3 in DNA: TGTGCCAGCAGAAAATTGGATAGCTCCTATAATTCACCCCTCCACTTT. It is translated as CASRKLDSSYNSPLHF.

This clonotype was recorded many times. The chain uses TRBV12-3 or TRBV12-4 and TRBJ1-2; no firm D call. V was shortened by 2 bases and J by 5 bases, with 18 bases between the two germline ends. This CDR3 has 16 residues. The CDR3 sequence: CASSLPTLRLGYGYTF. CDR3 coding DNA: TGTGCCAGCAGTTTACCCACTCTCCGCCTGGGGTATGGCTACACCTTC.

V usage is TRBV24-1 and J usage is TRBJ2-7, with D perhaps assigned TRBD1 or TRBD2 (5 bases each). Between the trimmed V and J ends, which lost 6 bases and 5 bases, there was a span of 10 bases. In germline, CDR1 is KGHDR, CDR2 SFDVKD. This CDR3 has 12 amino acids. CDR3: CATSKGTNEQYF. DNA for the CDR3: TGTGCCACCAGTAAGGGGACGAACGAGCAGTACTTC.